A single sample is the source of the 27 T cell receptor beta chains below, sequenced in a study of blood T cell repertoires in COVID-19. Profiling relied on immunoSEQ multiplex PCR, and the TCRdb table lists in-frame clones only, not all of them. The top ten clones hold 15% to 20% of a sample with 250,000 to 350,000 clones, under 95% of them seen once. Sequencing was performed on PBMCs or T cells enriched from blood (not recorded which). The receptors here all came from a woman in her 30s who had recovered from COVID-19.

J is TRBJ1-4 and V is TRBV9; TRBD1 agrees at 10 bases. The V gene's germline CDR1 is SGDLS and CDR2 YYNGEE. V was clipped by 2 bases and J by 2 bases; unmatched bases: 3. The CDR3 has 16 amino acids. The CDR3 sequence is CASSVGTGVTNEKLFF. For the CDR3, the DNA is TGTGCCAGCAGCGTCGGGACAGGGGTTACTAATGAAAAACTGTTTTTT.

V and J are TRBV7-9 and TRBJ2-1, with 10 positions matching TRBD2. Losses at the gene ends were 1 base for V and 7 bases for J; bases not matched to a gene: 4. The germline V gene encodes CDR1 SEHNR and CDR2 FQNEAQ (reference sequence). The CDR3 consists of 15 residues. CDR3 in DNA: TGTGCCAGCAGCTTAGGGCTAGCGGGAGTTAATGAGCAGTTCTTC. Its translation: CASSLGLAGVNEQFF.

The J gene is TRBJ1-2, the V gene TRBV19; 10 bases map to TRBD1. The CDR3 is made up of 16 amino acids. CDR1 and CDR2 from the germline V gene are LNHDA and SQIVND (reference sequence). V gave up 4 bases and J gave up 5 bases; unmatched junction bases: 10. The CDR3 DNA is TGTGCCAGTAGTAGTACCGGGACAGGGGAACTATATGGCTACACCTTC. It is translated as CASSSTGTGELYGYTF.

This clone came up once. V usage is TRBV7-9 and J usage is TRBJ2-5; no clear D. There are 12 residues in the CDR3. Trimming cost V 4 bases and J 7 bases, with 10 bases left between them. Germline V gives CDR1 SEHNR, CDR2 FQNEAQ (reference sequence). Here the CDR3 DNA reads TGTGCCAGCAGCTATTTCACTGGGACCCAGTACTTC. Protein sequence: CASSYFTGTQYF. Based on the CDR3 plus reference TRBV7-9 and TRBJ2-5, the full variable domain is DTGVSQNPRHKITKRGQNVTFRCDPISEHNRLYWYRQTLGQGPEFLTYFQNEAQLEKSRLLSDRFSAERPKGSFSTLEIQRTEQGDSAMYLCASSYFTGTQYFGPGTRLLVL.

V gene TRBV6-5 combines with J gene TRBJ2-7, with a tentative D call TRBD2 (5 bases). V lost 7 bases and J lost 5, with 9 bases in between. This CDR3 spans 11 amino acids. Germline lookup yields CDR1 MNHEY and CDR2 SVGAGI. CDR3 sequence: CASTSGNEQYF. In DNA, the CDR3 is TGTGCCAGCACCTCGGGGAACGAGCAGTACTTC.

V is TRBV25-1 and J is TRBJ1-6; TRBD1 is a possible D gene (5 bases). CDR3 length equals 15 residues. Looked up from germline, CDR1 is MGHDK and CDR2 is SYGVNS. V lost 8 bases, J lost 5 bases, and 16 bases lay in between. The CDR3 reads CASRGADGDNSPLHF. The CDR3 coding sequence is TGTGCCAGCCGCGGGGCCGACGGGGATAATTCACCCCTCCACTTT.

The chain couples TRBV10-3 to TRBJ2-1; 7 nucleotides agree with TRBD2. Trimming took 3 bases from V and 9 from J; bases not matched to a gene: 8. Germline CDR1 is ENHRY and CDR2 is SYGVKD. The CDR3 consists of 14 residues. CDR3 sequence reads: CAISDGGGESEQFF. As DNA, the CDR3 is TGTGCCATCAGTGATGGCGGGGGAGAGTCTGAGCAGTTCTTC.

J is TRBJ2-3 and V is TRBV24-1; 7 bases match TRBD1. Germline V gene sequence: CDR1 KGHDR, CDR2 SFDVKD. Trimming took 3 bases from V and 0 from J; bases not matched to a gene: 8. The CDR3 has 17 residues. CDR3 bases: TGTGCCACCAGTGATCGGTACAGGGGACAAAGCACAGATACGCAGTATTTT. This codes for CATSDRYRGQSTDTQYF.

J is TRBJ2-2 and V is TRBV10-3; maybe TRBD2 (6 bases). Trimming left V 10 bases short and J 1 base short, with 10 bases between. The germline CDR1 and CDR2 sequences are ENHRY and SYGVKD. There are 13 residues in the CDR3. The CDR3 bases are TGTGCCAGCGGGACCCAGAACACCGGGGAGCTGTTTTTT. Its translation: CASGTQNTGELFF.

The chain is built from TRBV4-3 and TRBJ1-5; D might be TRBD1 (5 bases). The V and J ends lost 0 bases and 0 bases respectively, with 12 bases between them. The germline gives CDR1 LGHNA, CDR2 YSLEER. This CDR3 is built from 17 residues. CDR3 in amino acids: CASSQDQTVSSNQPQHF. DNA for the CDR3: TGCGCCAGCAGCCAAGACCAGACAGTTTCTAGCAATCAGCCCCAGCATTTT.

The chain has TRBV28 and TRBJ2-1; D gene unclear. Per the germline V gene, CDR1 is MDHEN and CDR2 is SYDVKM. CDR3 length: 11 residues. V lost 5 bases and J 8 bases, leaving 7 bases between the germline ends. Written as DNA, the CDR3 is TGTGCCAGCAGTGAAATAGATGAGCAGTTCTTC. Residues: CASSEIDEQFF.

The count of this clone is one. V and J are TRBV2 and TRBJ1-5; TRBD1 agrees at 12 bases. The CDR3 is 19 amino acids. J lost 0 bases, V lost 8 bases, and 14 bases had no gene match. The germline V gene has CDR1 SNHLY and CDR2 FYNNEI. Here the CDR3 DNA reads TGTGCCAGCTGCCGGGACAGGGGGCGGTTGACTTATAGCAATCAGCCCCAGCATTTT. Its protein is CASCRDRGRLTYSNQPQHF.

The rearrangement joins TRBV5-6 to TRBJ1-2; 7 nucleotides agree with TRBD1. This CDR3 is 13 amino acids long. Germline loops: CDR1 SGHDT, CDR2 YYEEEE. The V segment lost 4 bases and the J segment 7 bases; nucleotides outside the gene matches: 7. As DNA, the CDR3 is TGTGCCAGCAGCGTAGGGACAGAGGTTGGCTACACCTTC. Its translation: CASSVGTEVGYTF.

This clone has just one count. This chain connects TRBV12-3 or TRBV12-4 to TRBJ2-7, with 8 bases fitting TRBD1. The CDR3 has 12 residues. Losses at the gene ends were 8 bases for V and 3 bases for J; bases not matched to a gene: 3. This chain's CDR3 is CASGQGGYEQYF. CDR3 nucleotides: TGTGCCAGCGGACAGGGAGGCTACGAGCAGTACTTC.

V and J are TRBV4-2 and TRBJ1-6; TRBD1 might be the D (5 bases). The germline CDR1 and CDR2 sequences are LGHNA and YNFKEQ. The CDR3 extends over 16 amino acids. V lost 0 bases and J 9 bases, leaving 15 bases between the germline ends. This CDR3 reads CASSQETLGRGSPLHF. CDR3 DNA: TGTGCCAGCAGCCAAGAAACATTGGGGCGTGGTTCACCCCTCCACTTT.

This clone was recorded only once. V is TRBV19 and J is TRBJ1-5, with a possible D match to TRBD1 (5 bases). There are 12 residues in the CDR3. V gave up 6 bases and J gave up 6 bases, with 9 bases separating them. Germline CDR1 and CDR2: LNHDA and SQIVND (reference sequence). CDR3 sequence: CASSRDFQPQHF. CDR3 bases: TGTGCCAGTAGCAGGGACTTTCAGCCCCAGCATTTT.

The chain has TRBV3-1 (or the pseudogene TRBV3-2) and TRBJ2-7; TRBD1 matches 7 bases. Germline V gene sequence: CDR1 LGHDT, CDR2 YNNKEL (reference sequence). The CDR3 totals 16 residues. The J segment lost 3 bases and the V segment lost 4 bases, leaving 12 bases of the junction unmatched. The CDR3 protein is CASSRRPQGVNYEQYF. For the CDR3, the DNA is TGTGCCAGCAGCCGAAGGCCCCAGGGGGTGAACTACGAGCAGTACTTC.

The chain has TRBV3-1 (or the pseudogene TRBV3-2) and TRBJ2-2; no definite D call. Trimming took 4 bases from V and 2 from J, leaving 2 bases between them. The germline CDR1 and CDR2 sequences are LGHDT and YNNKEL (reference sequence). The CDR3 runs 12 residues. The CDR3 bases are TGTGCCAGCAGCCTAAACACCGGGGAGCTGTTTTTT. Its translation: CASSLNTGELFF.

This chain links TRBV7-8 with TRBJ1-5; D uncertain. CDR1 is SGHVS and CDR2 is FQNEAQ in the germline V gene. Trimming removed 0 bases from V and 4 bases from J, with 10 bases in between. The CDR3 has 15 amino acids. CDR3 nucleotide sequence: TGTGCCAGCAGCTTAGCTGTGGCAGGTAATCAGCCCCAGCATTTT. Its translation: CASSLAVAGNQPQHF.

The J gene is TRBJ2-7, the V gene TRBV4-3, with 10 bases that match TRBD2. Germline V gene data show CDR1 as LGHNA and CDR2 as YSLEER. Losses at the gene ends were 4 bases for V and 4 bases for J; bases not matched to a gene: 7. This CDR3 is 15 amino acids long. The CDR3 here is CASSLASGGTYEQYF. The CDR3 DNA reads TGCGCCAGCAGCCTTGCTAGCGGGGGTACGTACGAGCAGTACTTC.

The V call is TRBV7-3, the J call TRBJ2-3; D is possibly TRBD2 (5 bases). The germline gives CDR1 SGHTA, CDR2 FQGTGA. CDR3 length: 14 amino acids. Trimming cost V 4 bases and J 4 bases, with 12 bases left between them. The CDR3 sequence: CASSWLGGPDTQYF. In DNA, the CDR3 is TGTGCCAGCAGCTGGCTAGGCGGGCCAGATACGCAGTATTTT.

This sequence joins TRBV7-2 and TRBJ2-2, with a possible D match to TRBD1 (6 bases). Germline CDR1 SGHTA, CDR2 FQGNSA. There are 15 residues in the CDR3. Trimming shortened V by 2 bases and J by 3 bases, and 10 bases separated the two germline ends. The CDR3 reads CASSLQGSYTGELFF. The CDR3 DNA sequence: TGTGCCAGCAGCTTACAGGGGTCGTACACCGGGGAGCTGTTTTTT.

V and J are TRBV19 and TRBJ2-2; 8 bases are shared with TRBD1. The CDR3 has 14 residues. V shed 3 bases, J shed 5 bases, and the junction held 2 bases outside the gene matches. Per the germline V gene, CDR1 is LNHDA and CDR2 is SQIVND (reference sequence). The CDR3: CASSMQGATGELFF. CDR3 coding DNA: TGTGCCAGTAGTATGCAGGGGGCGACCGGGGAGCTGTTTTTT.

The chain links TRBV9 to TRBJ2-1; no clear D. Germline loops: CDR1 SGDLS, CDR2 YYNGEE. This CDR3 is 15 amino acids long. Trimming took 0 bases from V and 0 from J, leaving 7 bases between them. In DNA, the CDR3 is TGTGCCAGCAGCGTAGGGAGTTTCTCCTACAATGAGCAGTTCTTC. Its protein product is CASSVGSFSYNEQFF.

This chain connects TRBV4-2 to TRBJ2-5, with 10 bases that match TRBD1. This CDR3 is 15 amino acids long. The junction had 2 bases not matched to a gene; V was cut back by 1 base and J by 3 bases. Germline CDR1 and CDR2: LGHNA and YNFKEQ. The CDR3 region has the DNA TGTGCCAGCAGCCAAGGGGACAGGGGCGAAGAGACCCAGTACTTC. It yields the protein CASSQGDRGEETQYF.

The chain joins TRBV5-1 to TRBJ2-1; 8 bases align to TRBD1. The V gene end was trimmed by 2 bases and the J gene end by 8 bases; junction bases not matched to a gene: 6. Germline V gene lookup returns CDR1 SGHRS and CDR2 YFSETQ. The CDR3 is 14 amino acids. The CDR3, as DNA: TGCGCCAGCAGCTTTCTGACAGGGGTCGATGAGCAGTTCTTC. This translates into CASSFLTGVDEQFF.

This sequence joins TRBV5-1 and TRBJ2-7, with D perhaps TRBD1 (5 bases). CDR3 length: 16 residues. Trimming stripped 2 bases from V and 3 bases from J, with 18 bases between. Germline V gene sequence: CDR1 SGHRS, CDR2 YFSETQ. DNA for the CDR3: TGCGCCAGCAGCTTAGGGGTGGGCCCGAAGAACTACGAGCAGTACTTC. This sequence encodes CASSLGVGPKNYEQYF. The variable domain in full, with the rest retrieved from reference TRBV5-1 and TRBJ2-7, is KAGVTQTPRYLIKTRGQQVTLSCSPISGHRSVSWYQQTPGQGLQFLFEYFSETQRNKGNFPGRFSGRQFSNSRSEMNVSTLELGDSALYLCASSLGVGPKNYEQYFGPGTRLTVT.